This T cell receptor beta chain was identified in a study of T-cell reconstitution after alpha-beta-depleted transplantation in children. Study observations and caveats: Once a year had passed after transplant, T-cell counts and diversity came mostly from newly produced T cells. The origin of alpha-beta T cells about two months after transplant was reportedly several hundred expanded graft clones. Surviving recipient T cells and thymic progenitors accounted for the high day-60 TCRbeta diversity observed in some patients.

Note on this clonotype: Its antigen is undetermined.

This CDR3 has 14 residues. Trimming took off 10 bases at V and 3 bases at J, with 16 bases between the two ends. The germline V gene has CDR1 MNHNS and CDR2 SASEGT. A TCRbeta library incorporating unique molecular identifiers was prepared. TCRdb fed the PCR reads into MiXCR, producing one record per CDR3 protein. The data hold about 580,000 distinct CDR3 sequences, with about 21% observed a single time. The chain uses TRBV6-1 and TRBJ2-1, with a tentative D call TRBD2 (6 bases). The source material was PBMCs, mostly from graft donor cells, sampled 360 days after TCRalphabeta/CD19-depleted stem cell transplant. This sequence originates from a boy younger than two who had a stem cell transplant for acute myeloid leukemia, so the T cells may come from the graft donor. CDR3 DNA: TGTGCCACCCCGGGAGAGTTCCGCTACAATGAGCAGTTCTTC. Encoded protein: CATPGEFRYNEQFF.